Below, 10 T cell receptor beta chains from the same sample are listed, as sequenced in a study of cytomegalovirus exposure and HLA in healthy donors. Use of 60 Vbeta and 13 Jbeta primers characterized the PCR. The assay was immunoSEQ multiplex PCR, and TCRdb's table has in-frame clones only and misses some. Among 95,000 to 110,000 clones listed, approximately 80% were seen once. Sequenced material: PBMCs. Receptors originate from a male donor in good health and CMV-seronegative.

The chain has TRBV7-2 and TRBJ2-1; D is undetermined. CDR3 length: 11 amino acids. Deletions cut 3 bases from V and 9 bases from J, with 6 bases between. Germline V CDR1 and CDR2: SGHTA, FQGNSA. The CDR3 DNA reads TGTGCCAGCAGCTTTATTTCTGAGCAGTTCTTC. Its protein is CASSFISEQFF. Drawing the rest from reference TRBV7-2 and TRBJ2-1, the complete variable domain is GAGVSQSPSNKVTEKGKDVELRCDPISGHTALYWYRQSLGQGLEFLIYFQGNSAPDKSGLPSDRFSAERTGGSVSTLTIQRTQQEDSAVYLCASSFISEQFFGPGTRLTVL.

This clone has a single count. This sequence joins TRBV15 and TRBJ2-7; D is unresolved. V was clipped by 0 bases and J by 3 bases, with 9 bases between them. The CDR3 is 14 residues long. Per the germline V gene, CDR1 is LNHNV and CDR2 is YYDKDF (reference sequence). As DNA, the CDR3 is TGTGCCACCAGCAGAGATTTGCTGAGCTACGAGCAGTACTTC. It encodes CATSRDLLSYEQYF.

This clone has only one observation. CDR3: CASSLETQGYGYTF. In DNA form, the CDR3 reads TGTGCCAGCAGCTTAGAGACGCAGGGATATGGCTACACCTTC. The rearrangement uses TRBV7-6 and TRBJ1-2, with D tentatively TRBD1 (5 bases). The V end was cut by 1 base, the J end by 5 bases, with 11 bases between. From germline, CDR1 is SGHVS and CDR2 FNYEAQ. The CDR3 spans 14 residues.

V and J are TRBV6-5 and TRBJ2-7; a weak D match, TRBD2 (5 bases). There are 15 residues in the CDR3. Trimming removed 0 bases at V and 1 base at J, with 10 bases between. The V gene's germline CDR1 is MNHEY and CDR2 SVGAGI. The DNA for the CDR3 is TGTGCCAGCAGTTACTCTCGTTCGGGGTCCTACGAGCAGTACTTC. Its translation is CASSYSRSGSYEQYF.

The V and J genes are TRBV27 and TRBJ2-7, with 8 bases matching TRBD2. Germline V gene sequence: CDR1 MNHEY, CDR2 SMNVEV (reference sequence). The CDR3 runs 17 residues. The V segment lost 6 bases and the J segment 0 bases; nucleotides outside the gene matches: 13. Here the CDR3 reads CASSSILIAGLSYEQYF. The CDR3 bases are TGTGCCAGCAGCTCAATCCTTATAGCGGGACTCTCCTACGAGCAGTACTTC.

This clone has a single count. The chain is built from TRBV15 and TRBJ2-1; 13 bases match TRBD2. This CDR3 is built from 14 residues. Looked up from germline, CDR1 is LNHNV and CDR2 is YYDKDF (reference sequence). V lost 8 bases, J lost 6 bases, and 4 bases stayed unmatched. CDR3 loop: CATGGTSGTNEQFF. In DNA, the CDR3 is TGTGCCACCGGGGGGACTAGCGGGACCAATGAGCAGTTCTTC.

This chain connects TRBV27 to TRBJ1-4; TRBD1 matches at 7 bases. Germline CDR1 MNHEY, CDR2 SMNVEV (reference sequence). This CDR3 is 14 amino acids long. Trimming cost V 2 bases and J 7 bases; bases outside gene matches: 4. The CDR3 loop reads CASSLRQGGEKLFF. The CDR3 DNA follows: TGTGCCAGCAGTTTACGACAGGGCGGTGAAAAACTGTTTTTT.

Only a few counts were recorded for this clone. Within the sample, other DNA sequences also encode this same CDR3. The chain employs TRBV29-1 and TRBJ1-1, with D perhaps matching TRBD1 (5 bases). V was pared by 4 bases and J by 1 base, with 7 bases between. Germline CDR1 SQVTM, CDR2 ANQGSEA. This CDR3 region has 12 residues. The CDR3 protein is CSVGQGNTEAFF. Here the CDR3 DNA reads TGCAGCGTTGGGCAGGGGAACACTGAAGCTTTCTTT.

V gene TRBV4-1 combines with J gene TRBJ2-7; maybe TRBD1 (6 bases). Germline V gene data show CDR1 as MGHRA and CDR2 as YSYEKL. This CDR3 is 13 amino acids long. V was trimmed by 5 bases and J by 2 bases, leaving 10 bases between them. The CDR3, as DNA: TGCGCCAGCAGCAATAGGGGGACCTACGAGCAGTACTTC. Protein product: CASSNRGTYEQYF.

CDR3 DNA: TGTGCCAGCAGCTTAATCACAGGGGGTCCCGGGGAGCTGTTTTTT. This sequence encodes CASSLITGGPGELFF. The gene calls are TRBV13 and TRBJ2-2, with 8 bases lining up with TRBD1. Germline trimming cut 2 bases from V and 6 bases from J; bases unmatched to any gene: 5. Germline assignment: CDR1 PRHDT and CDR2 FYEKMQ (reference sequence). The CDR3 consists of 15 residues.